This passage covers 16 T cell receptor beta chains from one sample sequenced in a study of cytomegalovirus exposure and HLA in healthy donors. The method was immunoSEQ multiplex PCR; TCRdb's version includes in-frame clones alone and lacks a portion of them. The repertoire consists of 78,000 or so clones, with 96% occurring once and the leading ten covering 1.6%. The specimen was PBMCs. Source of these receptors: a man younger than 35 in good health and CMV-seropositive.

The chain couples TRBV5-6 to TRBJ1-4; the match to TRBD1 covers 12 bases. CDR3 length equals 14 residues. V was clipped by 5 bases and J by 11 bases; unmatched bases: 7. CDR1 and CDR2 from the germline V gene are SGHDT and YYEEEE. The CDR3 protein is CASRPGQGAQKLFF. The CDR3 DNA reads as TGTGCCAGCAGGCCGGGACAGGGGGCGCAGAAACTGTTTTTT.

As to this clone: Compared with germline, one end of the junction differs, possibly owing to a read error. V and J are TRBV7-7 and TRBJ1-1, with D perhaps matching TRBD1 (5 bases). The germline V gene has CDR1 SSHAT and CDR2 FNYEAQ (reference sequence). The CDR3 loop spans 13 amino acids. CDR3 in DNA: TGTGCTAGCAGCCGGGACTCCAACACTGAAGCTTTCTTT. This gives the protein CASSRDSNTEAFF.

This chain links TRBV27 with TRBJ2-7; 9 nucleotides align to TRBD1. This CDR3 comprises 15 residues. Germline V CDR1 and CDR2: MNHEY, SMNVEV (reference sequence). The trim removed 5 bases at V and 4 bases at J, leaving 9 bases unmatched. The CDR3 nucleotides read TGTGCCAGCAGTCCCGGGGACAGGGCCTTTTACGAGCAGTACTTC. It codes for CASSPGDRAFYEQYF.

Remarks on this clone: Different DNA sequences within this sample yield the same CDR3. The CDR3 coding sequence is TGTGCCAGCAGCCTAGGACTAGCGGGAGCCTACGAGCAGTACTTC. Residues: CASSLGLAGAYEQYF. This sequence joins TRBV5-4 and TRBJ2-7; 13 bases are shared with TRBD2. J was trimmed by 2 bases and V by 4 bases; bases with no gene match: 3. This CDR3 is 15 amino acids long. Germline assignment: CDR1 SGHNT and CDR2 YYREEE (reference sequence).

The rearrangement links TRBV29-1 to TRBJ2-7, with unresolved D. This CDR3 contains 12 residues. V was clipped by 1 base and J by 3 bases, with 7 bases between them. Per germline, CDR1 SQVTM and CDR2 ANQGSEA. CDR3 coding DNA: TGCAGCGTTGAAGGGTCCAGCTACGAGCAGTACTTC. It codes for CSVEGSSYEQYF.

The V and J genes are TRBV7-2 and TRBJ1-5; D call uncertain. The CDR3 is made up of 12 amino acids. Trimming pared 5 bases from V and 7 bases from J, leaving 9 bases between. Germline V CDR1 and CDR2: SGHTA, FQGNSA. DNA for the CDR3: TGTGCCAGCAGCCCCCCGGGGCAGCCCCAGCATTTT. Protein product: CASSPPGQPQHF.

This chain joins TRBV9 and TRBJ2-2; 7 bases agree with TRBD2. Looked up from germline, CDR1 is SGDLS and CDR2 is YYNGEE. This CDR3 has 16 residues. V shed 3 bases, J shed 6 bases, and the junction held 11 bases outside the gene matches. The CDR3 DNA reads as TGTGCCAGCAGCGGCGAACTAGCGACGGGACCCGGGGAGCTGTTTTTT. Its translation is CASSGELATGPGELFF.

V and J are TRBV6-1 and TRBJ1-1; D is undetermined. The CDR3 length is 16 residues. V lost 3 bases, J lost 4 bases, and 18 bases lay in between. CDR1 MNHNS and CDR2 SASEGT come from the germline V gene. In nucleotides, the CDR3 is TGTGCCAGCAGTGACGGCGTGGGAGGGATTGGCACTGAAGCTTTCTTT. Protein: CASSDGVGGIGTEAFF.

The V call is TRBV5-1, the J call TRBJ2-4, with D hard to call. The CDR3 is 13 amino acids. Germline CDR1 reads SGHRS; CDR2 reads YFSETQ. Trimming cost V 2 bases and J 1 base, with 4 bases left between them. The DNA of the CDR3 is TGCGCCAGCAGCTTTATTGCCAAAAACATTCAGTACTTC. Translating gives CASSFIAKNIQYF.

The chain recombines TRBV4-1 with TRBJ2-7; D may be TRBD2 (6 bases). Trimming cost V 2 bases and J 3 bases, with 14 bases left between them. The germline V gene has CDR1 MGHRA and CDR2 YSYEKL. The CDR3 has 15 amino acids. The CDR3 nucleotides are TGCGCCAGCAGCCAACTCCGGGAGACGGACTACGAGCAGTACTTC. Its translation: CASSQLRETDYEQYF.

DNA for the CDR3: TGTGCCAGCTCACCAGCATTGAGACAGGGAACAGATACGCAGTATTTT. This sequence encodes CASSPALRQGTDTQYF. The rearrangement uses TRBV18 and TRBJ2-3, with 7 nucleotides matching TRBD1. Trimming at V came to 2 bases and at J to 3 bases, leaving 8 bases not matched to a gene. The germline V gene has CDR1 KGHSH and CDR2 LQKENI. The CDR3 runs 16 residues.

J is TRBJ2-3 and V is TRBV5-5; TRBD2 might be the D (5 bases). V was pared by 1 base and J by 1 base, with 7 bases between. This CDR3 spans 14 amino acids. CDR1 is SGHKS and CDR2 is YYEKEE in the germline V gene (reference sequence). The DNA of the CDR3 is TGTGCCAGCAGCTTGTTCGGGGGCACAGATACGCAGTATTTT. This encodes CASSLFGGTDTQYF. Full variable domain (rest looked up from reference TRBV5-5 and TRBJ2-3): DAGVTQSPTHLIKTRGQQVTLRCSPISGHKSVSWYQQVLGQGPQFIFQYYEKEERGRGNFPDRFSARQFPNYSSELNVNALLLGDSALYLCASSLFGGTDTQYFGPGTRLTVL.

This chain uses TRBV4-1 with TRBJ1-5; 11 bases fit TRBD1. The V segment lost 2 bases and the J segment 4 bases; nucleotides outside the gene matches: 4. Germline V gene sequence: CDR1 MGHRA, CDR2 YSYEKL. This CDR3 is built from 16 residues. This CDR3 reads CASSQRTGGRNQPQHF. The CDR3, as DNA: TGCGCCAGCAGCCAACGGACAGGGGGCCGTAATCAGCCCCAGCATTTT.

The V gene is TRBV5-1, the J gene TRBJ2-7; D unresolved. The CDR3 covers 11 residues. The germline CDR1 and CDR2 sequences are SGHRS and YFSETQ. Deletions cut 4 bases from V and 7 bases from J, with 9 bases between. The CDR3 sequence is CASSADGEQYF. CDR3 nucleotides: TGCGCCAGCAGCGCCGACGGGGAGCAGTACTTC.

CDR3 sequence (DNA): TGTGCCAGCAGTCCCCGCGGGGGTAGGTACGAGCAGTACTTC. It specifies CASSPRGGRYEQYF. The genes are TRBV27 and TRBJ2-7; 7 bases are shared with TRBD2. J gave up 4 bases and V 5 bases, and 8 bases lay outside the gene matches. The CDR3 covers 14 residues. The V gene's germline CDR1 is MNHEY and CDR2 SMNVEV (reference sequence).

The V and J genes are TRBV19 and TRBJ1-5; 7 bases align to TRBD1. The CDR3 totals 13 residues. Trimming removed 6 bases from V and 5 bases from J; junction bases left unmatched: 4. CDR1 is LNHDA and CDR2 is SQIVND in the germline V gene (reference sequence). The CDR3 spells CASSWDRDQPQHF. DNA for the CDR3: TGTGCCAGTAGCTGGGACAGAGATCAGCCCCAGCATTTT.